Below are 30 T cell receptor beta chains sequenced from a single sample in a study of neoadjuvant anti-PD-1 for oral cavity cancer. The sample's time point: after neoadjuvant nivolumab, at surgical resection. Libraries were prepared by immunoSEQ multiplex PCR; TCRdb keeps only in-frame clonotypes and omits some of them. The sample carries about 42,000 clones, approximately 80% recorded once. The input for sequencing was PBMCs, taken after nivolumab (anti-PD-1) treatment. Source of these receptors: a person aged 35-79 years with oral cavity squamous cell carcinoma.

This chain connects TRBV28 to TRBJ1-1; possibly TRBD1 for D (5 bases). Trimming removed 5 bases at V and 2 bases at J, with 15 bases between. Germline CDR1 MDHEN, CDR2 SYDVKM. The CDR3 loop spans 15 amino acids. The CDR3 DNA sequence: TGTGCCAGCAGTCCACTCGAGGGGATAAACACTGAAGCTTTCTTT. It yields the protein CASSPLEGINTEAFF.

The rearrangement joins TRBV7-9 to TRBJ1-4; maybe TRBD1 (6 bases). This CDR3 spans 17 amino acids. V was pared by 4 bases and J by 8 bases, with 23 bases between. The germline gives CDR1 SEHNR, CDR2 FQNEAQ (reference sequence). CDR3 DNA: TGTGCCAGCAGCTCCCCTCCGGGGGGCAGCCTTGAGGAAAAACTGTTTTTT. Encoded protein: CASSSPPGGSLEEKLFF.

This clone is medium-sized by share. This chain links TRBV7-9 with TRBJ2-3; D may be TRBD2 (6 bases). CDR3 size: 16 residues. The germline gives CDR1 SEHNR, CDR2 FQNEAQ (reference sequence). Trimming stripped 5 bases from V and 5 bases from J, with 20 bases between. The CDR3 nucleotides are TGTGCCAGCAGCCTCCCGGGGCGGGGCGAGCAAGATACGCAGTATTTT. It specifies CASSLPGRGEQDTQYF.

This clone was seen just once. The rearrangement links TRBV5-4 to TRBJ2-1, with TRBD2 as a possible D gene (5 bases). Trimming shortened V by 4 bases and J by 6 bases, and 11 bases separated the two germline ends. This CDR3 region has 13 residues. Germline loops: CDR1 SGHNT, CDR2 YYREEE (reference sequence). The CDR3 spells CASSPRAVNEQFF. The CDR3 DNA reads as TGTGCCAGCAGCCCGAGGGCGGTCAATGAGCAGTTCTTC.

The V and J genes are TRBV28 and TRBJ1-2; D remains ambiguous. V was pared by 6 bases and J by 7 bases, with 24 bases between. This CDR3 spans 16 amino acids. Germline-derived CDR1 and CDR2 are MDHEN and SYDVKM. CDR3: CASSFLFTSNRGGYTF. The DNA of the CDR3 is TGTGCCAGCAGCTTTCTCTTCACTTCGAATCGGGGTGGCTACACCTTC.

In regard to this clone: At one end, the junction sequence differs from germline, possibly due to a read error. V usage is TRBV7-7 and J usage is TRBJ2-3; D is perhaps TRBD1 (5 bases). The CDR3 runs to 14 residues. CDR1 is SSHAT and CDR2 is FNYEAQ in the germline V gene (reference sequence). This CDR3 is CASSEGVRTDTQYF. For the CDR3, the DNA is TGTGCTAGCAGCGAAGGGGTTCGGACAGATACGCAGTATTTT.

J is TRBJ2-3 and V is TRBV5-1; tentative D call: TRBD1 (6 bases). V lost 0 bases, J lost 1 base, and 6 bases lay in between. The CDR3 spans 14 residues. Germline loops: CDR1 SGHRS, CDR2 YFSETQ. The CDR3 region has the DNA TGCGCCAGCAGCTTGGACAGGGGCACAGATACGCAGTATTTT. Amino acids: CASSLDRGTDTQYF.

This clone was counted once. J is TRBJ2-2 and V is TRBV6-6; possible D gene TRBD1, 5 bases. The germline V gene encodes CDR1 MNHNY and CDR2 SVGAGI (reference sequence). V lost 4 bases and J lost 8, with 17 bases in between. CDR3 length: 15 amino acids. CDR3 sequence reads: CASSSPRAQGGELFF. CDR3 sequence (DNA): TGTGCCAGCAGTTCACCCCGGGCCCAGGGAGGGGAGCTGTTTTTT.

The CDR3 reads CARGEGTSYTF. The DNA for the CDR3 is TGTGCCAGGGGTGAAGGGACGAGCTACACCTTC. The chain is built from TRBV30 and TRBJ1-2; D perhaps matches TRBD1 (5 bases). Germline V CDR1 and CDR2: GTSNPN, SVGIG (reference sequence). Trimming pared 8 bases from V and 9 bases from J, leaving 16 bases between. The CDR3 spans 11 residues. Filled out from reference TRBV30 and TRBJ1-2, the complete variable domain reads SQTIHQWPATLVQPVGSPLSLECTVEGTSNPNLYWYRQAAGRGLQLLFYSVGIGQISSEVPQNLSASRPQDRQFILSSKKLLLSDSGFYLCARGEGTSYTFGSGTRLTVV.

V gene TRBV10-3 combines with J gene TRBJ1-4; 8 nucleotides align to TRBD1. V lost 5 bases to trimming and J lost 4 bases; unmatched junction nucleotides: 3. The germline gives CDR1 ENHRY, CDR2 SYGVKD. CDR3 length: 14 amino acids. The CDR3 nucleotides read TGTGCCATCAGTAAGGGACAGGTTAATGAAAAACTGTTTTTT. Amino acid sequence: CAISKGQVNEKLFF.

This chain uses TRBV13 with TRBJ1-3, with D unresolved. Germline V lookup: CDR1 PRHDT, CDR2 FYEKMQ (reference sequence). This CDR3 comprises 13 residues. Between the trimmed V and J ends, which lost 1 base and 0 bases, there was a span of 1 base. The CDR3: CASSLVSGNTIYF. For the CDR3, the DNA is TGTGCCAGCAGCTTAGTCTCTGGAAACACCATATATTTT.

This clone was found a few times. This rearrangement joins TRBV7-2 to TRBJ1-2; D unclear. V dropped 1 base and J dropped 4 bases, with 10 bases sitting between them. Germline V gene data show CDR1 as SGHTA and CDR2 as FQGNSA. The CDR3 has 14 residues. CDR3 sequence: CASSLGGGSYGYTF. CDR3 coding DNA: TGTGCCAGCAGCTTAGGTGGCGGATCCTATGGCTACACCTTC.

V is TRBV18 and J is TRBJ1-5, with a weak D call TRBD1 (5 bases). V gave up 3 bases and J gave up 1 base, with 10 bases separating them. CDR3 length: 15 residues. CDR1 and CDR2 from the germline V gene are KGHSH and LQKENI. The CDR3 here is CASSPVKGSNQPQHF. Here the CDR3 DNA reads TGTGCCAGCTCACCGGTTAAGGGGAGCAATCAGCCCCAGCATTTT.

CDR3 protein: CASKQGRLMGELFF. CDR3 coding DNA: TGTGCCAGTAAACAGGGCCGGCTCATGGGGGAGCTGTTTTTT. V is TRBV7-2 and J is TRBJ2-2; D perhaps matches TRBD1 (6 bases). The CDR3 totals 14 residues. The germline V and J ends were trimmed by 9 bases and 8 bases, with 19 bases remaining between them. Per the germline V gene, CDR1 is SGHTA and CDR2 is FQGNSA.

The gene calls are TRBV5-1 and TRBJ2-1; 7 nucleotides agree with TRBD1. The junction had 5 bases not matched to a gene; V was cut back by 2 bases and J by 0 bases. Germline CDR1 SGHRS, CDR2 YFSETQ. The CDR3 extends over 16 amino acids. DNA of the CDR3: TGCGCCAGCAGCTTACAGGGGCCCAGCTCCTACAATGAGCAGTTCTTC. It codes for CASSLQGPSSYNEQFF.

This chain joins TRBV10-2 and TRBJ2-4; maybe TRBD1 (5 bases). This CDR3 is 16 amino acids long. Trimming took 7 bases from V and 4 from J, leaving 20 bases between them. In germline, CDR1 is WSHSY, CDR2 SAAADI. The CDR3 sequence is CASKGAVARNKNIQYF. The CDR3 nucleotides read TGCGCCAGCAAAGGGGCGGTGGCCCGAAATAAAAACATTCAGTACTTC.

This clone is labeled medium-sized (0.01 to 0.1%). CDR3 residues: CASRGRLNTEAFF. CDR3 coding DNA: TGCGCCAGCAGGGGACGGTTGAACACTGAAGCTTTCTTT. This chain uses TRBV5-1 with TRBJ1-1, with D perhaps TRBD1 (5 bases). With 5 bases removed from V and 0 bases from J, the gap between germline ends came to 8 bases. The CDR3 sequence is 13 residues long. The germline CDR1 and CDR2 sequences are SGHRS and YFSETQ.

This clone was found once. V is TRBV4-2 and J is TRBJ1-2; 7 bases fit TRBD1. After removal of 0 bases from V and 7 bases from J, the junction contained 14 bases not matched to a gene. The CDR3 length is 17 residues. Germline V gives CDR1 LGHNA, CDR2 YNFKEQ. The chain's CDR3 is CASSQDPTTGLLGGYTF. The CDR3 DNA reads as TGTGCCAGCAGCCAAGATCCTACGACAGGGCTGCTGGGTGGCTACACCTTC.

This clone occurred once. The chain links TRBV2 to TRBJ1-5, with a weak D call TRBD1 (5 bases). Per germline, CDR1 SNHLY and CDR2 FYNNEI. The CDR3 spans 14 residues. Deletions cut 2 bases from V and 1 base from J, with 6 bases between. The CDR3 coding sequence is TGTGCCAGCAGTGAACGGGGGAGCAATCAGCCCCAGCATTTT. Translation gives CASSERGSNQPQHF.

CDR3 loop: CASSYPRDEQYF. Here the CDR3 DNA reads TGTGCCAGCAGTTACCCCAGAGACGAGCAGTACTTC. The chain has TRBV6-6 and TRBJ2-7, with D uncertain. CDR1 and CDR2 from the germline V gene are MNHNY and SVGAGI (reference sequence). This CDR3 is built from 12 residues. Trimming cost V 2 bases and J 5 bases, with 7 bases left between them.

The chain links TRBV5-4 to TRBJ2-5; 11 positions match TRBD2. V lost 2 bases, J lost 5 bases, and 11 bases stayed unmatched. The CDR3 covers 17 residues. CDR1 and CDR2 (germline): SGHNT, YYREEE (reference sequence). In nucleotides, the CDR3 is TGTGCCAGCAGCTTCGCGGCTAGCGGGGGGCTGGGGGAGACCCAGTACTTC. The encoded protein is CASSFAASGGLGETQYF.

The chain recombines TRBV11-2 with TRBJ2-2; tentatively, D is TRBD1 or TRBD2 (6 bases each). Germline V gives CDR1 SGHAT, CDR2 FQNNGV. This CDR3 has 14 amino acids. The V end lost 4 bases, the J end lost 4 bases, and 10 bases lay between the germline ends. The CDR3 is CASSYGGGTGELFF. For the CDR3, the DNA is TGTGCCAGCAGCTACGGGGGCGGCACCGGGGAGCTGTTTTTT.

The chain has TRBV11-2 and TRBJ2-5; 11 bases line up with TRBD2. The junction had 8 bases not matched to a gene; V was cut back by 4 bases and J by 7 bases. Germline lookup yields CDR1 SGHAT and CDR2 FQNNGV. The CDR3 spans 15 residues. CDR3 region: CASSSNSLAGGTQYF. CDR3 bases: TGTGCCAGCAGCTCCAACTCGCTAGCGGGAGGGACCCAGTACTTC.

The chain employs TRBV25-1 and TRBJ1-1; D might be TRBD1 (5 bases). Germline V gene data show CDR1 as MGHDK and CDR2 as SYGVNS. The length of the CDR3 is 16 residues. V lost 6 bases and J 0 bases, leaving 17 bases between the germline ends. The CDR3 here is CASRTLGQGMNTEAFF. The CDR3, as DNA: TGTGCCAGCAGGACCTTAGGACAAGGTATGAACACTGAAGCTTTCTTT.

The chain couples TRBV7-8 to TRBJ1-5; D remains ambiguous. The ends were cut back, 4 bases at V and 6 bases at J, with 19 bases in the middle. Germline V gene sequence: CDR1 SGHVS, CDR2 FQNEAQ. CDR3 length: 16 amino acids. DNA of the CDR3: TGTGCCAGCAGCTCAACGGGTCTCCGAGGTACTCAGCCCCAGCATTTT. It codes for CASSSTGLRGTQPQHF.

The CDR3 DNA sequence: TGTGCCAGCAGCTTACGGCCTCGGGCAGGGGGTCTCTTCAATCAGCCCCAGCATTTT. Its protein is CASSLRPRAGGLFNQPQHF. This chain connects TRBV7-2 to TRBJ1-5; 7 bases agree with TRBD1. The germline V gene has CDR1 SGHTA and CDR2 FQGNSA. The length of the CDR3 is 19 residues. Germline trimming cut 2 bases from V and 3 bases from J; bases unmatched to any gene: 16. Using reference TRBV7-2 and TRBJ1-5 for the parts outside the CDR3, the full variable domain is GAGVSQSPSNKVTEKGKDVELRCDPISGHTALYWYRQSLGQGLEFLIYFQGNSAPDKSGLPSDRFSAERTGGSVSTLTIQRTQQEDSAVYLCASSLRPRAGGLFNQPQHFGDGTRLSIL.

This sequence joins TRBV10-3 and TRBJ1-1; D is undetermined. CDR3 size: 12 residues. Trimming removed 3 bases from V and 1 base from J, with 3 bases in between. CDR1 is ENHRY and CDR2 is SYGVKD in the germline V gene. CDR3 protein: CAISDGNTEAFF. For the CDR3, the DNA is TGTGCCATCAGTGATGGGAACACTGAAGCTTTCTTT.

About this clone itself: Sequence at one end of the junction differs from germline and may be a read error. The chain has TRBV7-7 and TRBJ2-1, with 8 bases aligning to TRBD2. Germline V gene data show CDR1 as SSHAT and CDR2 as FNYEAQ (reference sequence). There are 17 residues in the CDR3. CDR3 protein: CASSLDLSGGPQNEQFF. In nucleotides, the CDR3 is TGTGCTAGCAGCTTAGATCTCTCGGGAGGGCCGCAGAATGAGCAGTTCTTC.

This clone came up once. The chain joins TRBV4-2 to TRBJ2-3; 9 bases match TRBD2. Per germline, CDR1 LGHNA and CDR2 YNFKEQ. This CDR3 has 16 amino acids. With 4 bases clipped from V and 3 bases from J, the junction kept 8 bases outside the gene matches. This CDR3 reads CASSPNSGRMTDTQYF. The CDR3 DNA follows: TGTGCCAGCAGCCCGAATAGCGGGAGAATGACAGATACGCAGTATTTT.

The chain uses TRBV5-6 and TRBJ1-5; the match to TRBD1 covers 9 bases. The CDR3 contains 15 residues. Trimming cost V 4 bases and J 11 bases; bases outside gene matches: 13. CDR1 is SGHDT, CDR2 YYEEEE, per germline. For the CDR3, the DNA is TGTGCCAGCAGCGCGAGGACAGGGGTCCGCAGGACCCAGCATTTT. This translates into CASSARTGVRRTQHF.